These 8 T cell receptor beta chains originate from one sample sequenced in a study of Graves' ophthalmopathy and Graves' hyperthyroidism. The sequenced template was RNA, covering the TCR beta CDR3 region. Second-round multiplex PCR followed a first-round RT-PCR using HTBI primers. Using its own MiXCR run on the multiplex PCR reads, TCRdb lists one record per CDR3 protein. This table has more than 550,000 distinct CDR3 sequences, just over 40% appearing once. The sequenced material came from peripheral blood. The source is an adult man with Graves' ophthalmopathy.

The chain couples TRBV5-5 to TRBJ2-6; 7 bases are a match to TRBD1. This CDR3 region has 15 residues. CDR1 is SGHKS and CDR2 is YYEKEE in the germline V gene (reference sequence). V gave up 4 bases and J gave up 4 bases; unmatched junction bases: 5. CDR3 protein: CASSAPGQGANVLTF. Written as DNA, the CDR3 is TGTGCCAGCAGCGCCCCGGGACAGGGGGCCAACGTCCTGACTTTC.

The chain couples TRBV4-2 to TRBJ1-3, with TRBD1 identical over 8 bases. The CDR3 consists of 12 residues. V gave up 2 bases and J gave up 10 bases; unmatched junction bases: 1. Germline V gene data show CDR1 as LGHNA and CDR2 as YNFKEQ. CDR3 loop: CASSQRDRTIYF. The CDR3 DNA sequence: TGTGCCAGCAGCCAACGGGACAGGACCATATATTTT.

The V call is TRBV10-3, the J call TRBJ1-5, with a tentative D call TRBD1 (5 bases). CDR1 is ENHRY, CDR2 SYGVKD, per germline. The CDR3 is 14 amino acids. Trimming removed 3 bases from V and 7 bases from J, with 13 bases in between. CDR3 in amino acids: CAISDRRGGQPQHF. CDR3 nucleotide sequence: TGTGCCATCAGTGATAGGAGGGGAGGGCAGCCCCAGCATTTT.

The DNA of the CDR3 is TGTGCTAGAGAAGGGGCCGGACGCGTAGCTTTCTTT. It yields the protein CAREGAGRVAFF. V gene TRBV2 combines with J gene TRBJ1-1; the D gene is possibly TRBD1 (5 bases). The germline V gene encodes CDR1 SNHLY and CDR2 FYNNEI. The CDR3 runs 12 residues.

The chain carries TRBV7-7 and TRBJ1-2; D is perhaps TRBD1 (6 bases). The CDR3 runs 14 residues. Germline V gene data show CDR1 as SSHAT and CDR2 as FNYEAQ (reference sequence). The CDR3 loop is CARDHSSGTLGYTF. The CDR3 bases are TGTGCTAGAGATCATTCGTCCGGGACACTTGGCTACACCTTC. The full variable domain, in which reference TRBV7-7 and TRBJ1-2 provide the parts outside the CDR3, is GAGVSQSPRYKVTKRGQDVTLRCDPISSHATLYWYQQALGQGPEFLTYFNYEAQPDKSGLPSDRFSAERPEGSISTLTIQRTEQRDSAMYRCARDHSSGTLGYTFGSGTRLTVV.

This clonotype was seen many times. The chain recombines TRBV15 with TRBJ2-7, with 11 bases that match TRBD1. The CDR3 length is 20 residues. V shed 1 base and J 0 bases; nucleotides not matched to a gene: 14. Looked up from germline, CDR1 is LNHNV and CDR2 is YYDKDF (reference sequence). The CDR3 coding sequence is TGTGCCACCAGCAGAGCCCACCCGGACAGGGGGCGGACGAGCTCCTACGAGCAGTACTTC. Its translation is CATSRAHPDRGRTSSYEQYF. Full variable domain (missing parts from reference TRBV15 and TRBJ2-7): DAMVIQNPRYQVTQFGKPVTLSCSQTLNHNVMYWYQQKSSQAPKLLFHYYDKDFNNEADTPDNFQSRRPNTSFCFLDIRSPGLGDTAMYLCATSRAHPDRGRTSSYEQYFGPGTRLTVT.

The table lists this clonotype with a few counts. The chain combines TRBV20-1 with TRBJ2-7; the match to TRBD2 covers 11 bases. The CDR3 is 15 residues long. Germline V gene sequence: CDR1 DFQATT, CDR2 SNEGSKA (reference sequence). Trimming removed 3 bases from V and 1 base from J; junction bases left unmatched: 5. For the CDR3, the DNA is TGCAGTGCTAGTCCCCCTAGCGGGAGGTCCTACGAGCAGTACTTC. This translates into CSASPPSGRSYEQYF.

The V and J genes are TRBV29-1 and TRBJ1-2; TRBD1 is a possible D gene (6 bases). The CDR3 has 12 amino acids. Germline lookup yields CDR1 SQVTM and CDR2 ANQGSEA. V was shortened by 6 bases and J by 8 bases, with 16 bases between the two germline ends. The CDR3 nucleotides read TGCAGCGTGGTCTCAGGGCAGGGGGGCTACACCTTC. Its translation: CSVVSGQGGYTF.